These 24 T cell receptor beta chains came from one sample sequenced in a study of T cells in Graves' hyperthyroidism and ophthalmopathy. The CDR3 regions of TCR beta were amplified from RNA transcripts. First-round RT-PCR targeting the TCR CDR3 was performed with the HTBI primer set. MiXCR, run by TCRdb on the multiplex PCR reads, gives a single entry per CDR3 protein. The table includes some 800,000 distinct CDR3 sequences, about 38% detected once. The sequenced material came from blood. The receptors derive from a man between 18 and 29 years old with Graves' hyperthyroidism.

The rearrangement links TRBV12-3 or TRBV12-4 to TRBJ2-2, with TRBD2 identical over 12 bases. V gave up 3 bases and J gave up 7 bases; unmatched junction bases: 6. The CDR3 spans 16 residues. The CDR3 region has the DNA TGTGCCAGCAGTTTGGTTCTAGCGGGAGGGAGCGGGGAGCTGTTTTTT. The encoded protein is CASSLVLAGGSGELFF.

This clonotype occurred a few times. The CDR3 nucleotides read TGTGCCAGCAGCCGATTGGGGACCACTGAAGCTTTCTTT. It specifies CASSRLGTTEAFF. The chain recombines TRBV3-1 with TRBJ1-1; D perhaps matches TRBD1 (5 bases). Germline CDR1 and CDR2: LGHDT and YNNKEL (reference sequence). This CDR3 spans 13 amino acids. The germline V and J ends were trimmed by 4 bases and 4 bases, with 10 bases remaining between them.

This clonotype was observed at least ten times. The chain employs TRBV12-3 or TRBV12-4 and TRBJ1-4; D gene uncertain. V dropped 3 bases and J dropped 8 bases, with 10 bases sitting between them. The CDR3 contains 13 residues. CDR3 loop: CASSFWTEEKLFF. Here the CDR3 DNA reads TGTGCCAGCAGTTTTTGGACGGAGGAAAAACTGTTTTTT.

This clonotype has at least ten counts. The chain carries TRBV7-9 and TRBJ1-2; 7 bases fit TRBD1. Germline CDR1 reads SEHNR; CDR2 reads FQNEAQ (reference sequence). Germline trimming cut 10 bases from V and 8 bases from J; bases unmatched to any gene: 7. The CDR3 is 11 residues long. The CDR3 is CATAGGRGYTF. The CDR3 bases are TGTGCCACCGCAGGGGGAAGAGGCTACACCTTC.

This clonotype was seen only a few times. The chain uses TRBV5-1 and TRBJ1-1; 9 bases line up with TRBD1. The CDR3 covers 16 residues. Germline V lookup: CDR1 SGHRS, CDR2 YFSETQ. The J segment lost 1 base and the V segment lost 0 bases, leaving 4 bases of the junction unmatched. The CDR3 is CASSLAKGQGNTEAFF. The CDR3 nucleotides read TGCGCCAGCAGCTTGGCGAAGGGACAGGGGAACACTGAAGCTTTCTTT.

CDR3 region: CASTRGQRTDTQYF. CDR3 DNA sequence: TGTGCCAGTACCAGGGGACAACGCACAGATACGCAGTATTTT. The chain joins TRBV19 to TRBJ2-3, with TRBD1 as a possible D gene (6 bases). The ends were cut back, 7 bases at V and 1 base at J, with 12 bases in the middle. The CDR3 runs 14 residues. The V gene's germline CDR1 is LNHDA and CDR2 SQIVND (reference sequence).

The chain has TRBV2 and TRBJ1-2; D gene uncertain. Trimming cost V 3 bases and J 6 bases, with 14 bases left between them. CDR1 and CDR2 (germline): SNHLY, FYNNEI. The CDR3 has 14 residues. The CDR3 region has the DNA TGTGCCAGCAGTGAGCCAGGCGGCGCAGATGGCTACACCTTC. Protein: CASSEPGGADGYTF. Together with reference TRBV2 and TRBJ1-2, the CDR3 gives the full variable domain: EPEVTQTPSHQVTQMGQEVILRCVPISNHLYFYWYRQILGQKVEFLVSFYNNEISEKSEIFDDQFSVERPDGSNFTLKIRSTKLEDSAMYFCASSEPGGADGYTFGSGTRLTVV.

This clonotype was counted a few times. This sequence joins TRBV6-6 and TRBJ1-2; D gene ambiguous. The CDR3 runs to 16 residues. Trimming left V 5 bases short and J 4 bases short, with 20 bases between. CDR1 MNHNY and CDR2 SVGAGI come from the germline V gene (reference sequence). The CDR3 DNA reads TGTGCCAGCAGTGAAGCCTACCGGCATCTTAGCTATGGCTACACCTTC. Translation gives CASSEAYRHLSYGYTF.

The chain joins TRBV20-1 to TRBJ2-5, with unresolved D. V dropped 5 bases and J dropped 2 bases, with 9 bases sitting between them. Germline assignment: CDR1 DFQATT and CDR2 SNEGSKA (reference sequence). This CDR3 is built from 12 residues. Written as DNA, the CDR3 is TGCAGTGCTGCCGGCAATCAAGAGACCCAGTACTTC. This translates into CSAAGNQETQYF.

The chain employs TRBV20-1 and TRBJ1-6; D is unresolved. The germline V gene encodes CDR1 DFQATT and CDR2 SNEGSKA (reference sequence). CDR3 length: 15 residues. Trimming stripped 0 bases from V and 7 bases from J, with 13 bases between. This CDR3 is CSARDGRGMNSPLHF. The CDR3 DNA sequence: TGCAGTGCTAGAGATGGGCGGGGAATGAATTCACCCCTCCACTTT.

The gene calls are TRBV6-5 and TRBJ1-1, with TRBD1 matching 8 bases. Trimming at V came to 4 bases and at J to 4 bases, leaving 11 bases not matched to a gene. The CDR3 contains 16 residues. Germline V gene data show CDR1 as MNHEY and CDR2 as SVGAGI. The CDR3 sequence: CASSLSGTGSGTEAFF. The CDR3 nucleotides read TGTGCCAGCAGTTTATCAGGGACAGGTTCAGGCACTGAAGCTTTCTTT.

A note on this clonotype: This clone may be a read error of a much larger clone one base away. The chain joins TRBV7-2 to TRBJ2-7, with 7 bases lining up with TRBD2. Germline V gives CDR1 SGHTA, CDR2 FQGNSA. The CDR3 is 14 amino acids. CDR3 in DNA: TGTGCCAGCAACTTAGATGTTCGCGGGAGAAAGCAGTACTTC. Translation: CASNLDVRGRKQYF.

This clonotype was seen only a few times. The chain recombines TRBV7-9 with TRBJ1-3; no reliable D call. The CDR3 totals 15 residues. Trimming stripped 4 bases from V and 0 bases from J, with 10 bases between. Germline V gene sequence: CDR1 SEHNR, CDR2 FQNEAQ (reference sequence). Written as DNA, the CDR3 is TGTGCCAGCAGCTCGAAATGGAGCTCTGGAAACACCATATATTTT. Encoded protein: CASSSKWSSGNTIYF.

This clonotype has a count of ten or more. The chain is built from TRBV2 and TRBJ1-1, with unresolved D. The CDR3 sequence is 10 residues long. Trimming took 6 bases from V and 9 from J, leaving 8 bases between them. CDR1 is SNHLY, CDR2 FYNNEI, per germline. Written as DNA, the CDR3 is TGTGCCAGCAGGGACGCCCAAGCTTTCTTT. This encodes CASRDAQAFF.

This clonotype was counted once. The gene calls are TRBV12-3 or TRBV12-4 and TRBJ1-2; the D is unclear. Deletions cut 2 bases from V and 0 bases from J, with 13 bases between. This CDR3 has 16 amino acids. This chain's CDR3 is CASSLSPDGSNYGYTF. CDR3 coding DNA: TGTGCCAGCAGTTTATCACCCGACGGGTCTAACTATGGCTACACCTTC.

CDR3 in amino acids: CASSVTGDGGNSPLHF. The CDR3 DNA is TGTGCCAGCAGTGTAACGGGGGATGGAGGGAATTCACCCCTCCACTTT. This chain joins TRBV2 and TRBJ1-6; D is perhaps TRBD1 (5 bases). Germline CDR1 SNHLY, CDR2 FYNNEI. This CDR3 contains 16 residues. V was clipped by 4 bases and J by 7 bases, with 17 bases between them.

DNA for the CDR3: TGTGCCAGCAGTCGCGTCCGGGGTGACCAGTACTTC. Translated, it gives CASSRVRGDQYF. The genes are TRBV7-2 and TRBJ2-5; weak D call: TRBD2 (5 bases). The CDR3 totals 12 residues. Germline V gene lookup returns CDR1 SGHTA and CDR2 FQGNSA. V was clipped by 6 bases and J by 10 bases, with 15 bases between them.

The sample holds many counts of this clonotype. V gene TRBV9 combines with J gene TRBJ1-1; D is uncertain. V was pared by 3 bases and J by 0 bases, with 6 bases between. Germline CDR1 and CDR2: SGDLS and YYNGEE. CDR3 length equals 13 residues. The DNA of the CDR3 is TGTGCCAGCAGCGATCAGTTGAACACTGAAGCTTTCTTT. Protein: CASSDQLNTEAFF.

The chain links TRBV7-6 to TRBJ1-1; D might be TRBD1 (5 bases). Germline V gene lookup returns CDR1 SGHVS and CDR2 FNYEAQ. Trimming pared 5 bases from V and 1 base from J, leaving 17 bases between. The CDR3 loop spans 16 amino acids. In DNA form, the CDR3 reads TGTGCCAGCAGCCAAGAGGGGCACAGGACGAACACTGAAGCTTTCTTT. This translates into CASSQEGHRTNTEAFF.

The J gene is TRBJ1-6, the V gene TRBV12-3 or TRBV12-4; D not certain. CDR3 length equals 16 residues. V was clipped by 2 bases and J by 10 bases, with 18 bases between them. As DNA, the CDR3 is TGTGCCAGCAGTTTACGGATCCAGAACCCCCTATCACCCCTCCACTTT. This encodes CASSLRIQNPLSPLHF.

This clonotype was seen many times. This rearrangement joins TRBV10-3 to TRBJ2-5; perhaps TRBD2 as D (6 bases). Trimming pared 10 bases from V and 2 bases from J, leaving 14 bases between. The CDR3 length is 13 residues. Germline assignment: CDR1 ENHRY and CDR2 SYGVKD. CDR3 coding DNA: TGTGCCACGGAGGGCGGGGTGCAAGAGACCCAGTACTTC. This encodes CATEGGVQETQYF.

The chain joins TRBV2 to TRBJ1-3; 8 nucleotides match TRBD1. This CDR3 spans 14 amino acids. The ends lost 8 bases at V and 8 bases at J; junction bases unmatched: 11. CDR1 and CDR2 (germline): SNHLY, FYNNEI. In DNA, the CDR3 is TGTGCCAGCTTCGACAGGGGTAACCTTGACACCATATATTTT. It codes for CASFDRGNLDTIYF.

CDR3 residues: CSVTDREETQYF. The CDR3 DNA reads as TGCAGCGTTACAGACAGAGAAGAGACCCAGTACTTC. The chain couples TRBV29-1 to TRBJ2-5; maybe TRBD1 (5 bases). Per the germline V gene, CDR1 is SQVTM and CDR2 is ANQGSEA. V shed 5 bases and J shed 3 bases, with 10 bases lying between them. CDR3 length equals 12 residues.

This clonotype was counted a few times. This rearrangement joins TRBV20-1 to TRBJ2-7; a possible D gene is TRBD2 (6 bases). The V end was cut by 0 bases, the J end by 3 bases, with 15 bases between. The CDR3 covers 15 residues. CDR1 and CDR2 (germline): DFQATT, SNEGSKA (reference sequence). The CDR3 is CSARDFGGPGYEQYF. CDR3 nucleotide sequence: TGCAGTGCTAGAGATTTCGGGGGACCGGGCTACGAGCAGTACTTC.